This T cell receptor beta chain was sequenced during a study of shared clonotypes between healthy human individuals. Broader study findings: Memory subsets generally showed smaller estimated richness than naive subsets did. Around 5.3% of naive CD4 clonotypes were shared across a few donors. Only blood was sampled; tissue repertoires likely differ.

CDR1 is LNHNV and CDR2 is YYDKDF in the germline V gene (reference sequence). V trimming: 1 base; J trimming: 0 bases; junction bases outside the gene matches: 1. The CDR3 has 16 amino acids. Sequencing was performed with immunoSEQ multiplex PCR; in TCRdb, only in-frame clones are kept and a portion is missing. The sample has about 2,200,000 clones, approximately 94% seen once. It was CD45RO-negative cells, positively selected for CCR7, that made up naive CD8 cells, with terminally differentiated effector memory CD45RA+ cells excluded. The donors were all Caucasian adults (living in Nashville, Tennessee). A remark on this clone: The antigen is unknown.

This chain links TRBV15 with TRBJ2-1, with TRBD2 identical over 9 bases. The receptor was isolated from a man between 18 and 29 years old in good health. Some clones in this sample may be carry-over from other donors' samples. The material sequenced was naive CD8+ T cells from PBMCs. The CDR3 DNA reads as TGTGCCACCAGCAGAGGACTAGCGGACTCCTACAATGAGCAGTTCTTC. Amino acids: CATSRGLADSYNEQFF. Filled out from reference TRBV15 and TRBJ2-1, the complete variable domain reads DAMVIQNPRYQVTQFGKPVTLSCSQTLNHNVMYWYQQKSSQAPKLLFHYYDKDFNNEADTPDNFQSRRPNTSFCFLDIRSPGLGDTAMYLCATSRGLADSYNEQFFGPGTRLTVL.